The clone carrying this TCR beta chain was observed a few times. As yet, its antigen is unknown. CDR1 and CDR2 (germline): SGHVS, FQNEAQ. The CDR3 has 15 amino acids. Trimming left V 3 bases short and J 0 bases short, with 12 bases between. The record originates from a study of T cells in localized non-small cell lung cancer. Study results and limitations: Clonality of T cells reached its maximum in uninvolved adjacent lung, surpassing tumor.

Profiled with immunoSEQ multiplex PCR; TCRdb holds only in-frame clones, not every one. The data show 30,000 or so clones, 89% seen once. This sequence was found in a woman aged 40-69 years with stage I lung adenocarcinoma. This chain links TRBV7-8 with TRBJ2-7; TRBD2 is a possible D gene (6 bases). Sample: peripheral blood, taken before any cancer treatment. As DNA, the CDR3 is TGTGCCAGCAGCTTTCGGAAGACTAGCTCCTACGAGCAGTACTTC. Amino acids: CASSFRKTSSYEQYF.